This TCR beta chain came from a study of CD4 T cells in relation to SARS-CoV-2 and coronaviruses. Whole-study context: PBMCs were cultured with antigen for less than twelve days before TCR beta sequencing.

Unexposed donor CD4+ T cells date from about 2011-2018, before the COVID-19 pandemic. After roughly ten days of culture, CD4+ T cells were isolated. For this clone: Its specificity is unknown.

The CDR3 runs 13 residues. V was trimmed by 9 bases and J by 1 base, leaving 9 bases between them. The germline CDR1 and CDR2 sequences are LNHDA and SQIVND (reference sequence). Clones were sequenced by immunoSEQ multiplex PCR, and TCRdb holds only the in-frame ones, with some missing. The sample yields some 22,000 clones, about 70% seen once. V is TRBV19 and J is TRBJ2-2; a possible D gene is TRBD1 (6 bases). This TCR derives from a human donor in good health. The specimen sequenced was CD4+ T cells from PBMCs, cultured in vitro. DNA for the CDR3: TGTGCCAGCGGGACAAGGAACACCGGGGAGCTGTTTTTT. Its translation is CASGTRNTGELFF.